This T cell receptor beta chain emerged from a study of blood T cells in healthy people across ages. Sample-barcoded 5' priming and a J-beta primer mix drove a second PCR of 7 to 11 cycles. Each CDR3 protein gets one entry after TCRdb re-called the 5' RACE reads with MiXCR. Among about 1,500,000 distinct CDR3 sequences listed, roughly 27% were seen once. Study-wide findings and caveats: Per million T cells, the diversity of TCR beta decreased roughly linearly as age advanced.

Concerning this clonotype: Its antigen remains unknown.

CDR1 SGHDN and CDR2 FVKESK come from the germline V gene. The CDR3 covers 17 residues. V lost 3 bases and J lost 1, with 18 bases in between. The chain combines TRBV14 with TRBJ1-1; D uncertain. This receptor was identified in a young woman in good health. The sequenced sample was blood. Here the CDR3 DNA reads TGTGCCAGCAGCCATTGGAATTCTCGGACGGCGAACACTGAAGCTTTCTTT. Translated, it gives CASSHWNSRTANTEAFF.